The T cell receptor (beta chain) described here comes from a study of T cell repertoires in cytomegalovirus infection. Study context: Public TCR beta signature analysis indicated the presence of both CMV infection and matching HLA type. General study results and limits: Pooled public TCR beta family frequency picked out CMV carriers with the relevant HLA. CMV-specific TCR beta clonotypes restricted by HLA-C dominated the ex vivo response.

There are a few counts of this clonotype. The antigen remains undetermined. Each CDR3 protein gets one entry after TCRdb re-called the reads with MiXCR. The data contain about 110,000 distinct CDR3 sequences, around 10% of them singletons. The CDR3 length is 14 residues. The V and J ends lost 5 bases and 2 bases, in that order; junction bases with no gene match: 5. Sequencing was performed on PBMCs, sequenced either directly or after in vitro stimulation (not recorded which). The V and J genes are TRBV12-3 or TRBV12-4 and TRBJ1-2, with 7 bases matching TRBD1. This clonotype originated in a human donor in good health (CMV status not recorded). Some clones in this sample may be carry-over from other donors' samples. CDR3 in DNA: TGTGCCAGCAGTCGCCCAGGGGGAAACTATGGCTACACCTTC. This encodes CASSRPGGNYGYTF.